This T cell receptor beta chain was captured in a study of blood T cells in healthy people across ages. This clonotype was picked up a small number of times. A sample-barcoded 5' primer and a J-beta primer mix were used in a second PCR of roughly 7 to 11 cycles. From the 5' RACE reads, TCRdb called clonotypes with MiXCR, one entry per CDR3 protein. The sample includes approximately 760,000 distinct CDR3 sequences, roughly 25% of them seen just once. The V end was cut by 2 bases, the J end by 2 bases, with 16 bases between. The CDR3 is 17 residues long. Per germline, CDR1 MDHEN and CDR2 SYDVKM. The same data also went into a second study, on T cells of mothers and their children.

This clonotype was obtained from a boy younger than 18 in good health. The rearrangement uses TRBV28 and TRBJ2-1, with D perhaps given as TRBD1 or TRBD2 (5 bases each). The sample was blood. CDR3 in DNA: TGTGCCAGCAGTTTAAGAGTGGGGGTACCAGCCTACAATGAGCAGTTCTTC. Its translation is CASSLRVGVPAYNEQFF.